Only a few counts were recorded for the clone carrying this TCR beta chain. Its antigen is not known. After removal of 5 bases from V and 5 bases from J, the junction contained 6 bases not matched to a gene. Germline CDR1 is SGHVS and CDR2 is FNYEAQ. The CDR3 totals 14 residues. The data were taken from a study of Ad26.COV2.S vaccination and SARS-CoV-2 variants. Study outcomes and limitations: While placebo recipients had lower spike-specific TCR breadth, vaccine recipients had more. TCR breadth and depth analyses may have underestimated total T cell responses.

TCRdb keeps only in-frame clones here, not all; method: immunoSEQ multiplex PCR. The data hold about 97,000 clones, with about 78% observed a single time. The sample was peripheral blood, taken after recovery from COVID-19. The TCR originated in a human donor who had recovered from COVID-19. The chain recombines TRBV7-6 with TRBJ1-5, with TRBD1 matching 7 bases. CDR3 sequence: CASSPTGEDQPQHF. CDR3 sequence (DNA): TGTGCCAGCAGCCCTACAGGGGAGGATCAGCCCCAGCATTTT.